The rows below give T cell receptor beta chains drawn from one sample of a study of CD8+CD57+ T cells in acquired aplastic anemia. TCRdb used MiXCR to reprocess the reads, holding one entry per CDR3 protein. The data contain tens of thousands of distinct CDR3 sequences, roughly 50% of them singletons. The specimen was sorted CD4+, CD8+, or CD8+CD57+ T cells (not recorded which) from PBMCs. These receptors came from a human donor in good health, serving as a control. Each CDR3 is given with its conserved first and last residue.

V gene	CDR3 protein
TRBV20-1	CSASTGHLETQYF
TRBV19	CASSIGVPTGGPDTEAFF
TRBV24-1	CATSEPGSTDTQYF
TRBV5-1	CASSWRDRAYTDTQYF
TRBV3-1	CASSQGYSGRMYEQYF
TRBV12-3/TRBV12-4	CASSLGLNEQFF
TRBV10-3	CAIRRGNEQFF
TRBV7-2	CASRLDPLNTEAFF
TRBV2	CASSERNSNYGYTF
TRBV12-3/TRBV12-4	CASSLSQGNQPQHF
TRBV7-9	CASSLPSKGLVQFF
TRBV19	CASSIVPDRDTEAFF
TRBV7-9	CASSFGDDEQYF
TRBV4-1	CASRLAGTGGYEQYF
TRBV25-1	CASSGGGRGIKNEQYF
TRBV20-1	CSARDILAGGEDTQYF
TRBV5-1	CASSADRGPGNTIYF
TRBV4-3	CASSQDRTDTQYF
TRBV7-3	CASSLFQEAEQYF
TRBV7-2	CASSLDHNEQFF
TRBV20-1	CSALPGFSTDTQYF
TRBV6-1	CASSLHGGQGHTGELFF
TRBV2	CASAAAGQGPYEQYF
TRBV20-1	CSATPTGWNTEAFF
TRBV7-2	CASSLRRNSPLHF
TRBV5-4	CASSSDLGSAWYNEQFF
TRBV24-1	CATSDGCNEQFF
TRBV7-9	CASSYTGPPGNTIYF
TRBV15	CATSSGTGYLYEQYF
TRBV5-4	CASSLVGQTGTATYGYTF
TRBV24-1	CATSDSWGPGQPQHF
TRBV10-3	CAISATGGDEQYF
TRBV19	CASSRSEETQYF
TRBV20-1	CSARVKGMAIANEKLFF
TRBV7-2	CASSLWGYEQYF
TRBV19	CASSRAETQYF
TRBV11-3	CASSPTGVGYGYTF
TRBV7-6	CASSLGPGAGEQYF
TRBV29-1	CSVEDLHFPSGSADTQYF
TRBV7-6	CASSTLQGTQYF
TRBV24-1	CATSDYMTGSRETQYF
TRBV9	CASSGTPNTGELFF
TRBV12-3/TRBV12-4	CASSPRDRSTYEQYF
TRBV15	CATSRGLTGGRTEAFF
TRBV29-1	CSVETGTNTEAFF
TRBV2	CASRTAGNSPLHF
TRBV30	CAWSVGGKQYF
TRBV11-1	CASSPPGTGSYEQYF
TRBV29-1	CSVVGGAEYEQYF
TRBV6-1	CASSVSDGSGGGYTF
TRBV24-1	CATGNQPQHF
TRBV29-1	CSVGDDRGRGYTF
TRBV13	CASSPGQGKTLHF
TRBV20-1	CSAGTADYGYTF
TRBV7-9	CASSPNLGGARDSINYTF
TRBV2	CASTLIARYF
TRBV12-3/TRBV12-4	CASSAGLAPYYEQYF
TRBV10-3	CAISTSGGATGTDTQYF
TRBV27	CASSSGTGFYGYTF